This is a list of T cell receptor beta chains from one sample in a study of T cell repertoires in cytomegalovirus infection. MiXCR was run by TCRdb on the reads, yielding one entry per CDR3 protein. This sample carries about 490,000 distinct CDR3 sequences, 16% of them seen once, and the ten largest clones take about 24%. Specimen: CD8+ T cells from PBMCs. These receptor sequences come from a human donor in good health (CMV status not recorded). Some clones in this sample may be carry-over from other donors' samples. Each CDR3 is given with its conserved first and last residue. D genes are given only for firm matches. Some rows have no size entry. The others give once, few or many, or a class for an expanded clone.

CDR3 protein: CASSSWTSGRDTQYF; CDR3 DNA: TGTGCCAGCAGTTCTTGGACTAGCGGCAGGGATACGCAGTATTTT; clone size: many; V gene: TRBV7-2; D gene: TRBD2; J gene: TRBJ2-3
CDR3 protein: CASSTEITDTQYF; CDR3 DNA: TGTGCCAGCAGCACGGAGATCACAGATACGCAGTATTTT; clone size: once; V gene: TRBV9; D gene: -; J gene: TRBJ2-3
CDR3 protein: CASSRTGLEEQFF; CDR3 DNA: TGTGCCAGCAGCCGGACAGGGTTAGAGGAGCAGTTCTTC; clone size: few; V gene: TRBV6-6; D gene: TRBD1; J gene: TRBJ2-1
CDR3 protein: CASSYDRDDEKLFF; CDR3 DNA: TGTGCCAGCAGTTACGACAGGGATGATGAAAAACTGTTTTTT; clone size: -; V gene: TRBV6-5; D gene: TRBD1; J gene: TRBJ1-4
CDR3 protein: CASSFSSEGDGEKLFF; CDR3 DNA: TGTGCCAGCAGTTTCAGTAGCGAGGGCGATGGGGAAAAACTGTTTTTT; clone size: -; V gene: TRBV28; D gene: -; J gene: TRBJ1-4
CDR3 protein: CASSAGTGSNSPLHF; CDR3 DNA: TGTGCCAGCAGCGCCGGGACAGGCTCTAATTCACCCCTCCACTTT; clone size: -; V gene: TRBV9; D gene: TRBD1; J gene: TRBJ1-6
CDR3 protein: CASSSPTGQESYF; CDR3 DNA: TGTGCCAGCAGCTCACCGACGGGACAGGAATCGTATTTT; clone size: -; V gene: TRBV6-1; D gene: TRBD1; J gene: TRBJ2-3
CDR3 protein: CASKTTGTLNEQFF; CDR3 DNA: TGTGCCAGCAAAACAACCGGGACGCTTAATGAGCAGTTCTTC; clone size: few; V gene: TRBV6-6; D gene: -; J gene: TRBJ2-1
CDR3 protein: CASSSGSSSDGYTF; CDR3 DNA: TGTGCCAGCAGCTCGGGCAGCTCGTCTGATGGCTACACCTTC; clone size: many; V gene: TRBV5-6; D gene: -; J gene: TRBJ1-2
CDR3 protein: CSAKPSGYNEQFF; CDR3 DNA: TGCAGTGCTAAGCCTAGCGGATACAATGAGCAGTTCTTC; clone size: few; V gene: TRBV20-1; D gene: TRBD2; J gene: TRBJ2-1
CDR3 protein: CAADQGVSGGANVLTF; CDR3 DNA: TGTGCCGCCGACCAGGGGGTATCTGGTGGGGCCAACGTCCTGACTTTC; clone size: many; V gene: TRBV28; D gene: TRBD1; J gene: TRBJ2-6
CDR3 protein: CASSSLGPTDEQYF; CDR3 DNA: TGTGCCAGCAGTTCATTGGGACCGACGGACGAGCAGTACTTC; clone size: -; V gene: TRBV27; D gene: -; J gene: TRBJ2-7
CDR3 protein: CASINYLTGNTEAFF; CDR3 DNA: TGTGCCAGCATCAACTACCTGACAGGGAACACTGAAGCTTTCTTT; clone size: few; V gene: TRBV6-1; D gene: -; J gene: TRBJ1-1
CDR3 protein: CASSLDNNQPQHF; CDR3 DNA: TGTGCCAGCAGCTTAGACAACAATCAGCCCCAGCATTTT; clone size: many; V gene: TRBV7-9; D gene: -; J gene: TRBJ1-5
CDR3 protein: CATSRTRGEQFF; CDR3 DNA: TGTGCCACCAGCAGGACCAGAGGTGAGCAGTTCTTC; clone size: many; V gene: TRBV15; D gene: -; J gene: TRBJ2-1
CDR3 protein: CASSLSIRTGNTIYF; CDR3 DNA: TGTGCCAGCAGCCTCTCGATCCGGACCGGAAACACCATATATTTT; clone size: few; V gene: TRBV13; D gene: -; J gene: TRBJ1-3
CDR3 protein: CASSIGFDYGYTF; CDR3 DNA: TGTGCCAGCAGTATAGGGTTTGACTATGGCTACACCTTC; clone size: many; V gene: TRBV27; D gene: -; J gene: TRBJ1-2
CDR3 protein: CARRESGNTIYF; CDR3 DNA: TGTGCCAGAAGGGAGTCTGGAAACACCATATATTTT; clone size: few; V gene: TRBV2; D gene: -; J gene: TRBJ1-3